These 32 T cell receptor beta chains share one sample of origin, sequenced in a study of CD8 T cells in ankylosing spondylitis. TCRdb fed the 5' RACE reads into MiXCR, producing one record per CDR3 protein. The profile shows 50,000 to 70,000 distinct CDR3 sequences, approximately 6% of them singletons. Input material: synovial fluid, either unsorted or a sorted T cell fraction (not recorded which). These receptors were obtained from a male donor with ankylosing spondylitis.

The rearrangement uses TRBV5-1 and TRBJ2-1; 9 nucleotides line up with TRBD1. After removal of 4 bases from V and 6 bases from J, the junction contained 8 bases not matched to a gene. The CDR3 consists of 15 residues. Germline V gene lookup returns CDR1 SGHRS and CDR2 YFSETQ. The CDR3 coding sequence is TGCGCCAGCAGCGCCGGGACAGGGTGGGCCAATGAGCAGTTCTTC. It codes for CASSAGTGWANEQFF.

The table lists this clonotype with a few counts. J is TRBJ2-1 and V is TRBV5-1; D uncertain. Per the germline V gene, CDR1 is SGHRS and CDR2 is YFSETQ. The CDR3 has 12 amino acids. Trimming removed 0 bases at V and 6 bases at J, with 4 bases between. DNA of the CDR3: TGCGCCAGCAGCTTGGTTAGCAATGAGCAGTTCTTC. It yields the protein CASSLVSNEQFF.

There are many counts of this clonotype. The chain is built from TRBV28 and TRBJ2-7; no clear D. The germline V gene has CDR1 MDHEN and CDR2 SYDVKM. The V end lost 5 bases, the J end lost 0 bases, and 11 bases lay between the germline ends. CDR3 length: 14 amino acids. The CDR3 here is CASSPLSSSYEQYF. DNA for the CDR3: TGTGCCAGCAGTCCCCTTTCTAGCTCCTACGAGCAGTACTTC.

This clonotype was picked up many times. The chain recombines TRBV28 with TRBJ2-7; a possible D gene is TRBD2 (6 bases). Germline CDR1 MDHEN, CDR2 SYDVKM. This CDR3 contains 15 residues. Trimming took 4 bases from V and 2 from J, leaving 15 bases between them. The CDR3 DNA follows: TGTGCCAGCAGTTCCCAGGGACTCGCCCCCTACGAGCAGTACTTC. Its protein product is CASSSQGLAPYEQYF.

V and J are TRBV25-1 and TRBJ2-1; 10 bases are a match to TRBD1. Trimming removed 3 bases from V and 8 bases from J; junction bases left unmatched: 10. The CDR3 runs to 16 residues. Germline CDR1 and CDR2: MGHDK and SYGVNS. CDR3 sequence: CASSEAPGQGTDEQFF. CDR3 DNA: TGTGCCAGCAGTGAGGCACCGGGACAGGGGACGGATGAGCAGTTCTTC.

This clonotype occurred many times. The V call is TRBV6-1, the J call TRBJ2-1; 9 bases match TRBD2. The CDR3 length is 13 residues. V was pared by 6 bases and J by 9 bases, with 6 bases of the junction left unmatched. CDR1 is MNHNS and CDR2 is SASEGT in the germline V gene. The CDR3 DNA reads TGTGCCAGCAGGGGACTAGCTACGTCTGAGCAGTTCTTC. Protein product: CASRGLATSEQFF.

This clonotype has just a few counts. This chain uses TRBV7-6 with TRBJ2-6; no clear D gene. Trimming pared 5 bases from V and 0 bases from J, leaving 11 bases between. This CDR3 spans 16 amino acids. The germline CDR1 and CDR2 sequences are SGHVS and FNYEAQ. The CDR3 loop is CASSQEPFSGANVLTF. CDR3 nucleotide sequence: TGTGCCAGCAGCCAGGAACCATTCTCTGGGGCCAACGTCCTGACTTTC.

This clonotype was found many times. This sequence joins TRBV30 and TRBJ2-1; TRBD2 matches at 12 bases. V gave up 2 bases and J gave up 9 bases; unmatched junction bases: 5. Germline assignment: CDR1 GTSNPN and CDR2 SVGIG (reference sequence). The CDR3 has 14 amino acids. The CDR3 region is CAWSMGLAGFEQFF. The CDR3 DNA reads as TGTGCCTGGAGTATGGGACTAGCGGGTTTTGAGCAGTTCTTC.

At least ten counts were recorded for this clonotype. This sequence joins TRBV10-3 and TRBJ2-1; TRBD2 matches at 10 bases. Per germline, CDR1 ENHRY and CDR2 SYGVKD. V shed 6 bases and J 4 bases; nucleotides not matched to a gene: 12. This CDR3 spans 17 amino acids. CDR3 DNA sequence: TGTGCCATCAGAGAGCCTCGTACTAGCGGGAAATACAATGAGCAGTTCTTC. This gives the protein CAIREPRTSGKYNEQFF.

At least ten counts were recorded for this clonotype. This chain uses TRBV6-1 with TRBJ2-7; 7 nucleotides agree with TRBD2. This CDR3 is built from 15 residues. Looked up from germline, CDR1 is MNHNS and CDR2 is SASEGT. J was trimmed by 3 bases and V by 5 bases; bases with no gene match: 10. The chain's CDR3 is CASSLGRTYDYEQYF. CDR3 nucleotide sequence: TGTGCCAGCAGTCTCGGGAGGACCTACGACTACGAGCAGTACTTC.

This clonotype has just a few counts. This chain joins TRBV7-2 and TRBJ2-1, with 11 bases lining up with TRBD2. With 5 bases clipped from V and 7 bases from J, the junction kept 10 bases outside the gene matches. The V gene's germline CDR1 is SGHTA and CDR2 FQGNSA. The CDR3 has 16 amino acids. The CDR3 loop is CASSPIAGGVRNEQFF. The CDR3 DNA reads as TGTGCCAGCAGCCCTATAGCGGGAGGGGTGAGAAATGAGCAGTTCTTC.

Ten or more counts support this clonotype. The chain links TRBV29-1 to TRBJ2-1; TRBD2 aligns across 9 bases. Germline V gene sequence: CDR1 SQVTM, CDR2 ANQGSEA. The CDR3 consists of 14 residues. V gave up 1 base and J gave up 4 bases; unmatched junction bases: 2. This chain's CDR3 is CSVEAGLAYNEQFF. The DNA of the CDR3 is TGCAGCGTTGAAGCGGGACTAGCTTACAATGAGCAGTTCTTC.

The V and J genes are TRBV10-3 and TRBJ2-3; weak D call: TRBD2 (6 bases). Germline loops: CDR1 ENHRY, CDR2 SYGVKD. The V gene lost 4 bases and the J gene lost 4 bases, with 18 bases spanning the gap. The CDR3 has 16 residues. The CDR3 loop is CAISGGVGEGADTQYF. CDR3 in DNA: TGTGCCATCAGTGGCGGGGTAGGGGAAGGGGCAGATACGCAGTATTTT.

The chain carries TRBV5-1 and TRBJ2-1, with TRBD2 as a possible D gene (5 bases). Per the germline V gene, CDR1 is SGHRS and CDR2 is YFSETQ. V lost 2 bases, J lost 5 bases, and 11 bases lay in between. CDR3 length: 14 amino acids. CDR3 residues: CASSFGAENNEQFF. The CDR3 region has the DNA TGCGCCAGCAGCTTTGGAGCGGAAAACAATGAGCAGTTCTTC.

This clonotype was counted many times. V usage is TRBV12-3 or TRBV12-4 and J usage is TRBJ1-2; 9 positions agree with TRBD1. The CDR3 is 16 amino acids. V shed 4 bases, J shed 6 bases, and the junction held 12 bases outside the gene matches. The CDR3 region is CASSSRDRVEVDGYTF. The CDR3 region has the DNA TGTGCCAGCAGTTCCCGGGACAGGGTCGAAGTAGATGGCTACACCTTC.

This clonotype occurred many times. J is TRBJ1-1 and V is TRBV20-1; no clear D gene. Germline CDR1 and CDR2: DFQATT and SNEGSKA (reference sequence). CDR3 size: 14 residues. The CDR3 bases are TGCAGCTTGTACGGCCCAGAAAGGAACACTGAAGCTTTCTTT. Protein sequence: CSLYGPERNTEAFF.

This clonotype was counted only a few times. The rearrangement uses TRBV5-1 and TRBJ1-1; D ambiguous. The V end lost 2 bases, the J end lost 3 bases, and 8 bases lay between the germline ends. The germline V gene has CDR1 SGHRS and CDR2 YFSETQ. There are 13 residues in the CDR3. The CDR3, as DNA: TGCGCCAGCAGCTTTTACGGGGACACTGAAGCTTTCTTT. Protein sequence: CASSFYGDTEAFF.

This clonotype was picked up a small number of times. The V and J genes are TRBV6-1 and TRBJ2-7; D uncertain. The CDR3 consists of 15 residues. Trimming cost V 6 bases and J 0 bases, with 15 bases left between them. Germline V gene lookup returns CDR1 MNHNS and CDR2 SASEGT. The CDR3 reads CASRSTSLSSYEQYF. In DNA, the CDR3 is TGTGCCAGCAGGTCTACAAGTTTGAGCTCCTACGAGCAGTACTTC.

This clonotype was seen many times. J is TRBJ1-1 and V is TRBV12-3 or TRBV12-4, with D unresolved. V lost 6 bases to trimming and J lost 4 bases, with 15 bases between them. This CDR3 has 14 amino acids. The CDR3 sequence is CASRYRVFATEAFF. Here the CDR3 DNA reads TGTGCCAGCAGATATAGGGTGTTTGCCACTGAAGCTTTCTTT.

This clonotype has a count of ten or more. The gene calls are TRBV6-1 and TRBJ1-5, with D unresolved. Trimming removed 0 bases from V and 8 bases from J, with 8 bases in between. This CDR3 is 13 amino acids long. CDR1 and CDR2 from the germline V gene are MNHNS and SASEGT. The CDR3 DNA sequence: TGTGCCAGCAGTGAAGCGCCAGGAGAGCCCCAGCATTTT. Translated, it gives CASSEAPGEPQHF.

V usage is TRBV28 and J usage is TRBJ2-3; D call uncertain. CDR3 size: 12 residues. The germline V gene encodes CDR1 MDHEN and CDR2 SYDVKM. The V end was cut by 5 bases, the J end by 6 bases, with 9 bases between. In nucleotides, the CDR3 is TGTGCCAGCAGTACGGATTCGGATACGCAGTATTTT. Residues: CASSTDSDTQYF.

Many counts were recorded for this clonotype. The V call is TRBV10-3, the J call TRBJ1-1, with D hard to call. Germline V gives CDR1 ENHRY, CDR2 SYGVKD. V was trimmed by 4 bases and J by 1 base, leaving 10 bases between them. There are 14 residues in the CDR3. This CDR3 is CAISAGIGNTEAFF. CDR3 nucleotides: TGTGCCATCAGTGCCGGGATCGGGAACACTGAAGCTTTCTTT.

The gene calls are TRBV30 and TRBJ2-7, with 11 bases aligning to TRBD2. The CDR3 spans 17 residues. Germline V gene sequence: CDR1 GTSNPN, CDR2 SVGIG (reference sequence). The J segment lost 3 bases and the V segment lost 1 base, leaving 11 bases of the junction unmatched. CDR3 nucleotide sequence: TGTGCCTGGAGTGATGGCCTAGCGGGAGGAGAGAGCTACGAGCAGTACTTC. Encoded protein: CAWSDGLAGGESYEQYF.

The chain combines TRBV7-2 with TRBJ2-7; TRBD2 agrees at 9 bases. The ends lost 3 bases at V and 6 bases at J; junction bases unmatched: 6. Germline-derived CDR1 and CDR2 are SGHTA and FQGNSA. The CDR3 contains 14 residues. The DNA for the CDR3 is TGTGCCAGCAGCTTCTCGCGGGAGGGGGGCGAGCAGTACTTC. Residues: CASSFSREGGEQYF. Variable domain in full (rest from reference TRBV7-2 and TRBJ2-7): GAGVSQSPSNKVTEKGKDVELRCDPISGHTALYWYRQSLGQGLEFLIYFQGNSAPDKSGLPSDRFSAERTGGSVSTLTIQRTQQEDSAVYLCASSFSREGGEQYFGPGTRLTVT.

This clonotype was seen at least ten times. CDR3 in DNA: TGCAGCGTTGAAGGATCTCGGTACAATGAGCAGTTCTTC. Amino acids: CSVEGSRYNEQFF. V and J are TRBV29-1 and TRBJ2-1; D is unclear. Germline V gives CDR1 SQVTM, CDR2 ANQGSEA. Trimming stripped 1 base from V and 4 bases from J, with 8 bases between. The CDR3 covers 13 residues.

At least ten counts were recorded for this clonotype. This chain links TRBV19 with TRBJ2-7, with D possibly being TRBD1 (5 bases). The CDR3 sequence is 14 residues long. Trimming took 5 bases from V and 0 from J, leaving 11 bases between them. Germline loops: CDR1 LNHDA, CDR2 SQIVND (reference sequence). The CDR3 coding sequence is TGTGCCAGTAGTCAACGACAGAGCTCCTACGAGCAGTACTTC. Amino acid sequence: CASSQRQSSYEQYF.

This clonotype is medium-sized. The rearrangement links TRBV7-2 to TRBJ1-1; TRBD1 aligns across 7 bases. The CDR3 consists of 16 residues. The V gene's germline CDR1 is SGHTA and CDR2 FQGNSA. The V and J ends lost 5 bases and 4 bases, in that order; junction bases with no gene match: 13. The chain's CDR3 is CASSKQGPNDRTEAFF. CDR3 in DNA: TGTGCCAGCAGCAAACAGGGGCCCAACGACCGCACTGAAGCTTTCTTT.

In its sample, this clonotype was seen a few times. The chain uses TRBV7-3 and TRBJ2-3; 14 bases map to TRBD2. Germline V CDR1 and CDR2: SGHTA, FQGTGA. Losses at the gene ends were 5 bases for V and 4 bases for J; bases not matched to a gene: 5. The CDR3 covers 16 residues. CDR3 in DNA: TGTGCCAGCAGCCGACTAGCGGGAGGGTTAGCAGATACGCAGTATTTT. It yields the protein CASSRLAGGLADTQYF.

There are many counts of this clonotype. The CDR3 spells CASSEFGPRELFF. The DNA of the CDR3 is TGTGCCAGCAGTGAATTCGGGCCCCGGGAGCTGTTTTTT. V is TRBV2 and J is TRBJ2-2; D is ambiguous. This CDR3 comprises 13 residues. Trimming pared 2 bases from V and 9 bases from J, leaving 10 bases between. Germline CDR1 reads SNHLY; CDR2 reads FYNNEI.

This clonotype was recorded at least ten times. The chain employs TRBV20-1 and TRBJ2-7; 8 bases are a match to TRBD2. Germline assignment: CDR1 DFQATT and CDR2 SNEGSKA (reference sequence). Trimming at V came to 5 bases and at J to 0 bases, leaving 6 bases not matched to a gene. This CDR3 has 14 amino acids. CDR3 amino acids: CSAAGTRVSYEQYF. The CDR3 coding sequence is TGCAGTGCTGCCGGGACTAGGGTCTCCTACGAGCAGTACTTC.

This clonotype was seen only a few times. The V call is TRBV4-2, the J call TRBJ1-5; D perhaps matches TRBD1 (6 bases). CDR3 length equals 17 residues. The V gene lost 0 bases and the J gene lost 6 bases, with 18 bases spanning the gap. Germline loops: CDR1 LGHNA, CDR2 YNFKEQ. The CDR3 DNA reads TGTGCCAGCAGCCAAGATCTTACAGGGCAAGCCGGTCAGCCCCAGCATTTT. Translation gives CASSQDLTGQAGQPQHF.

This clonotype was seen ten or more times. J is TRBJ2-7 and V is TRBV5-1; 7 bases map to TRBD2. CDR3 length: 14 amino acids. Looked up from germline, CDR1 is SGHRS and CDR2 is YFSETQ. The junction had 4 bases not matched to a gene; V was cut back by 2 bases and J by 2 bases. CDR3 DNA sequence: TGCGCCAGCAGCTTCGAGCGGGGAGCCTACGAGCAGTACTTC. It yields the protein CASSFERGAYEQYF.